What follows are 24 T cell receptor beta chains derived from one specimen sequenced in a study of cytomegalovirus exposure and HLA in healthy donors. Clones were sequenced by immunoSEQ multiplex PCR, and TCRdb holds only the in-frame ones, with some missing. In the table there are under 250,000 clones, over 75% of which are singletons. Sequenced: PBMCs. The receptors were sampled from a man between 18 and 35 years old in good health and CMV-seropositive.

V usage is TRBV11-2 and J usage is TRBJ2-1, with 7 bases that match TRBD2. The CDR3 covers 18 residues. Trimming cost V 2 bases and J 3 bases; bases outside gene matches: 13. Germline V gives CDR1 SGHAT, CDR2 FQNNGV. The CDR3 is CASSLRGGRGRVYNEQFF. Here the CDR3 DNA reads TGTGCCAGCAGCTTAAGAGGCGGTCGCGGGAGAGTCTACAATGAGCAGTTCTTC.

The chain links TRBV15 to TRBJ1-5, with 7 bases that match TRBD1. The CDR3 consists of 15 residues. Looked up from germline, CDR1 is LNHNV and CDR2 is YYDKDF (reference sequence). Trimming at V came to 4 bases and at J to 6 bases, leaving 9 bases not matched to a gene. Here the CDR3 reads CATSMGQGVPQPQHF. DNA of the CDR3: TGTGCCACCAGCATGGGGCAGGGGGTTCCTCAGCCCCAGCATTTT.

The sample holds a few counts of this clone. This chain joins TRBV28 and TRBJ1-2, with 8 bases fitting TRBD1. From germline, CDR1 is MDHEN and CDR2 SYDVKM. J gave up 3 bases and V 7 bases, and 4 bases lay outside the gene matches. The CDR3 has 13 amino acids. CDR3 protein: CASTPGGYYGYTF. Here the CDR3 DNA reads TGTGCCAGCACCCCAGGGGGCTACTATGGCTACACCTTC.

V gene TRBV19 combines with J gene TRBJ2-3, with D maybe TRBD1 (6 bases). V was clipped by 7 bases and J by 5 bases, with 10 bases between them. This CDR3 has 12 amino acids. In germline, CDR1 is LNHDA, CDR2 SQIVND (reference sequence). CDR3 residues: CASKQGIDTQYF. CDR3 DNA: TGTGCCAGTAAGCAGGGGATAGATACGCAGTATTTT.

The CDR3 DNA reads as TGTGCCAGCAGTTACTCTGACAGAGACTATGGCTACACCTTC. Translating gives CASSYSDRDYGYTF. V and J are TRBV6-5 and TRBJ1-2, with D possibly being TRBD1 (5 bases). Germline values: CDR1 MNHEY, CDR2 SVGAGI. V gave up 0 bases and J gave up 3 bases, with 8 bases separating them. This CDR3 is 14 amino acids long.

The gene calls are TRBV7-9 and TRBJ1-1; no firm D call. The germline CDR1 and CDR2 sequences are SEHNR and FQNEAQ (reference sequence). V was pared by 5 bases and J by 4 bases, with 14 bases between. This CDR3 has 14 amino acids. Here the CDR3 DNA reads TGTGCCAGCAGCCCCGGGGATCGGAGCACTGAAGCTTTCTTT. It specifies CASSPGDRSTEAFF.

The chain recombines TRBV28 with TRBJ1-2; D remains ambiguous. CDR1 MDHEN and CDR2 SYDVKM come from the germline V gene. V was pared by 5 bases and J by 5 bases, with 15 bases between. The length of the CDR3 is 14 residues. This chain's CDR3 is CASSVNQDLYGYTF. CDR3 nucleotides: TGTGCCAGCAGTGTGAACCAGGATCTGTATGGCTACACCTTC.

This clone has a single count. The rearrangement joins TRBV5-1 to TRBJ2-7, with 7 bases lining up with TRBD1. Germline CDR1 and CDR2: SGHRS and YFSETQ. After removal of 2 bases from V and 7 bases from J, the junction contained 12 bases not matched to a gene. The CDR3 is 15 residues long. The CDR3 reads CASSFEVTGFREQYF. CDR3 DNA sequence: TGCGCCAGCAGCTTCGAAGTGACAGGGTTCCGGGAGCAGTACTTC.

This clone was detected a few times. The CDR3 loop reads CASSWATEQYF. The CDR3 DNA follows: TGTGCCAGTAGCTGGGCTACCGAGCAGTACTTC. V and J are TRBV19 and TRBJ2-7; no firm D call. The germline V and J ends were trimmed by 6 bases and 6 bases, with 9 bases remaining between them. This CDR3 is 11 amino acids long. Germline V gene data show CDR1 as LNHDA and CDR2 as SQIVND (reference sequence).

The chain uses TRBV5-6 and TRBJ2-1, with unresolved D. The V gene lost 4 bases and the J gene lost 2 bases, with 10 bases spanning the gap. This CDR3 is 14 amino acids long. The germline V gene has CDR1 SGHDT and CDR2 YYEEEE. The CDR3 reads CASSISVAYNEQFF. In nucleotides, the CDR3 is TGTGCCAGCAGCATAAGCGTTGCCTACAATGAGCAGTTCTTC.

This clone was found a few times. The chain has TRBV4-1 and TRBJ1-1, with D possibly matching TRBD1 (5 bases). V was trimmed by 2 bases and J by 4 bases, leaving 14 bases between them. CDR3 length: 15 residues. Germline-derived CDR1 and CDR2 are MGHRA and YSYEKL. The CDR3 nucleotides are TGCGCCAGCAGCCAAATAGGGCAGGGAGGCACTGAAGCTTTCTTT. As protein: CASSQIGQGGTEAFF.

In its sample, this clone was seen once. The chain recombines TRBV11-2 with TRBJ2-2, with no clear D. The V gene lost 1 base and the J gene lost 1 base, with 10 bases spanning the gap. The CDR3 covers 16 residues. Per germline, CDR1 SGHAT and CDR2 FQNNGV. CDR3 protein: CASSLAPAGNTGELFF. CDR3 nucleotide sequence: TGTGCCAGCAGCTTAGCCCCCGCAGGGAACACCGGGGAGCTGTTTTTT.

This CDR3 reads CASSDGFGGWVTKNIQYF. The CDR3 DNA sequence: TGCGCCAGCAGTGACGGGTTTGGAGGGTGGGTAACCAAAAACATTCAGTACTTC. The chain couples TRBV10-2 to TRBJ2-4; maybe TRBD2 (6 bases). The germline V gene encodes CDR1 WSHSY and CDR2 SAAADI. The CDR3 length is 18 residues. V was cut by 3 bases and J by 2 bases, with 20 bases left in between.

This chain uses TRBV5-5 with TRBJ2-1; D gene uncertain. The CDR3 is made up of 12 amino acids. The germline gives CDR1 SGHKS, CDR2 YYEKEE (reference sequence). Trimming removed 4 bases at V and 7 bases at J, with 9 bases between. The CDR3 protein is CASSIDRNEQFF. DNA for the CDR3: TGTGCCAGCAGCATTGACCGGAATGAGCAGTTCTTC.

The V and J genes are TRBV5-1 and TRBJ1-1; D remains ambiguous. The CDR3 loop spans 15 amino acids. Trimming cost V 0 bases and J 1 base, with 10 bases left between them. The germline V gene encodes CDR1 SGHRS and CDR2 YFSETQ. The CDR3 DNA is TGCGCCAGCAGCTTGGCCCCTTTGGGGAACACTGAAGCTTTCTTT. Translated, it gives CASSLAPLGNTEAFF. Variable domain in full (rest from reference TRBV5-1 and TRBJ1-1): KAGVTQTPRYLIKTRGQQVTLSCSPISGHRSVSWYQQTPGQGLQFLFEYFSETQRNKGNFPGRFSGRQFSNSRSEMNVSTLELGDSALYLCASSLAPLGNTEAFFGQGTRLTVV.

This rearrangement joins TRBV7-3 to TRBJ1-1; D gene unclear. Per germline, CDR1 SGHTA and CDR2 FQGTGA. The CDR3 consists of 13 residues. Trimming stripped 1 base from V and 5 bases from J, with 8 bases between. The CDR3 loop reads CASSLKSGTEAFF. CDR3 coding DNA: TGTGCCAGCAGCTTAAAGTCGGGGACTGAAGCTTTCTTT.

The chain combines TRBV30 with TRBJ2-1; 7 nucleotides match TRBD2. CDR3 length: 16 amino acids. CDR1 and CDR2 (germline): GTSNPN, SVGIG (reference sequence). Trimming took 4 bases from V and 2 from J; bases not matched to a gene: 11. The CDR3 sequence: CAWIPSPGGPYNEQFF. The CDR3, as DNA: TGTGCCTGGATCCCTTCCCCGGGGGGACCCTACAATGAGCAGTTCTTC. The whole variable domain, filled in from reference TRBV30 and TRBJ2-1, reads SQTIHQWPATLVQPVGSPLSLECTVEGTSNPNLYWYRQAAGRGLQLLFYSVGIGQISSEVPQNLSASRPQDRQFILSSKKLLLSDSGFYLCAWIPSPGGPYNEQFFGPGTRLTVL.

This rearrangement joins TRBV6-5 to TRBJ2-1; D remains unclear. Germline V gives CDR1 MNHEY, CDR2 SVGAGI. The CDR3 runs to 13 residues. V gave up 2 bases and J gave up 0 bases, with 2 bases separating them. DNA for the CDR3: TGTGCCAGCAGTTACAACTCCTACAATGAGCAGTTCTTC. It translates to CASSYNSYNEQFF.

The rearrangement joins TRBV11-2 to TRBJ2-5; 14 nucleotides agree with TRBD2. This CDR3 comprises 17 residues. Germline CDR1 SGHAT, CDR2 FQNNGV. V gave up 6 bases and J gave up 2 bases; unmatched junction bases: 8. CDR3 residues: CASSPGTSGGLQETQYF. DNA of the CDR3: TGTGCCAGCAGTCCTGGGACTAGCGGGGGACTTCAAGAGACCCAGTACTTC.

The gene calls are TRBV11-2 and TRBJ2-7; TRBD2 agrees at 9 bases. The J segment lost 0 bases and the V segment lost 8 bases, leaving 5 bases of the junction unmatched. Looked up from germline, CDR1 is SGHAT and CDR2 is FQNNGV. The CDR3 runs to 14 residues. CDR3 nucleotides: TGTGCCAGCCACAGGACTAGCGTCTCCTACGAGCAGTACTTC. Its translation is CASHRTSVSYEQYF.

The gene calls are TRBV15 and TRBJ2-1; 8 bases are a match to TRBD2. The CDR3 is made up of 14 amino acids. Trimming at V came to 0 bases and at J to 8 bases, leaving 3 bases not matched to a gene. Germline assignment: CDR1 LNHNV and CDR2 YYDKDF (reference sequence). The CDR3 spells CATSRDLAGDEQFF. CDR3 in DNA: TGTGCCACCAGCAGAGATCTAGCGGGCGATGAGCAGTTCTTC.

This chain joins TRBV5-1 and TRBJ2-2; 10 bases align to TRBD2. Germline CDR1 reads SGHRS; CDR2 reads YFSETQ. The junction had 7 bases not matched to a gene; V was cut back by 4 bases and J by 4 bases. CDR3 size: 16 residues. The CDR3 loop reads CASSRTSGSSTGELFF. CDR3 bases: TGCGCCAGCAGCCGGACTAGCGGTTCGAGCACCGGGGAGCTGTTTTTT.

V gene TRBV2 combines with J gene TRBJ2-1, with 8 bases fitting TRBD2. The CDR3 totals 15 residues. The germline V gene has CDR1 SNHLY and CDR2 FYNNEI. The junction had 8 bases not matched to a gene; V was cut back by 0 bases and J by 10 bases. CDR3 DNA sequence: TGTGCCAGCAGTGAAGCGGCGGGAGGCCCCCGAGAGCAGTTCTTC. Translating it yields CASSEAAGGPREQFF.

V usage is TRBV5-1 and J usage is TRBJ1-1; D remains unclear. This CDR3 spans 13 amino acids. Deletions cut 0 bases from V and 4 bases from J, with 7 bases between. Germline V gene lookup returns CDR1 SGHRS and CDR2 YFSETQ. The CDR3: CASSLAHATEAFF. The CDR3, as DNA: TGCGCCAGCAGCTTGGCCCATGCCACTGAAGCTTTCTTT.